This T cell receptor beta chain was sequenced in a study of blood T cell repertoires in COVID-19 (dated by TCRdb to the early 2020s). With regard to the full study: Samples covering the acute and convalescent phases of COVID-19 were provided by collaborators in the United States, Italy and Spain. Deeply sampled blood TCRbeta repertoires from subjects exposed to, actively infected with, or recovered from COVID-19 were included in the dataset. Samples were obtained from the ongoing ImmuneRACE study (first 160 participants) and from 1,254 subjects provided by 6 global collaborators. HLA class I and class II types, where available, came from metadata supplied by the sample provider rather than from assay-based typing. The material from the prospective study consisted of cDNA or gDNA derived from T cells, B-cell-depleted T cells, or PBMCs. A de-identified subject ID, COVID-19 status, age in years and sex were almost always included in the sample metadata. The repertoires were released in a freely available public database intended as a resource for research on the immune response to SARS-CoV-2. The paper as a whole reports these results and caveats: The amount of clinical and demographic metadata varied by source and participant and was provided uncurated.

Points on this clone: No cognate antigen has been identified for it. Per-base qualities were not stored, and no clone one base away is much larger.

Whole blood was collected in K2EDTA tubes by collaborating institutions according to the institutions' own protocols. Collaborator samples were shipped for TCRbeta analysis as frozen whole blood, isolated PBMCs, or DNA extracted from either sample type. TCRbeta CDR3 regions were amplified from genomic DNA by means of the immunoSEQ Assay, a bias-controlled multiplex PCR. The paper's data handling went like this. Within the assay, amplification of reference gene primers was used to estimate how many nucleated cells each sample contained. Sequence reads were collapsed and filtered to measure the absolute abundance of every unique TCRbeta CDR3 rearrangement. For each sample, productive Simpson clonality was calculated as the square root of Simpson's diversity index across productive rearrangements. TCRdb provides this immuneACCESS table in a form limited to in-frame rearrangements. Some clones are lacking; in checked studies, under half of them reflect an unresolved V gene, and why the rest are absent is not known. V, J and clone size were drawn from that table, and D and trimming were deduced from the DNA. Within this sample are roughly 270,000 clones, with 88% of them counted one time only. In total, the top ten clones hold just under 9.5% of the sample.

This clonotype was obtained from a man younger than 35 with active or convalescent COVID-19. Sequenced material: peripheral blood.

In nucleotides, the sequence is TGTGCCAGCACCGGGACACTGGGCGCTGAAGCTTTCTTT. This yields the protein CASTGTLGAEAFF. The V and J genes are TRBV6-6 and TRBJ1-1, and the D gene may be TRBD1, 6 bases matching. From the cysteine up to the phenylalanine, the CDR3 has a length of 13 residues. Just CDR3 DNA is preserved here, 39 bases in frame from base 1. V loses 7 bases, J loses 6 bases, and the germline ends lie 15 bases apart. Reading the germline V gene (reference sequence) gives CDR1 MNHNY and CDR2 SVGAGI.